This T cell receptor (beta chain) comes out of a study of blood T cells in healthy people across ages. Study summary: About one barcoded TCR beta cDNA was captured per two T cells. The study's findings and limits: CMV status of donors was not determined, possibly confounding expanded clonotype changes. Among T cells, TCR beta diversity per million cells dropped roughly linearly as age rose.

Germline CDR1 and CDR2: SEHNR and FQNEAQ (reference sequence). Trimming pared 5 bases from V and 2 bases from J, leaving 17 bases between. The CDR3 contains 16 residues. To note about this clonotype: The antigen is unknown.

It was with a sample-barcoded 5' primer and a J-beta primer mix that a second PCR of about 7 to 12 cycles was run. A tag from a template-switch adaptor with 12 random nucleotides marked each cDNA molecule. TCRdb re-called the 5' RACE reads through MiXCR, storing one row per CDR3 protein. The sample carries some 1.5 million distinct CDR3 sequences, 25% to 30% recorded once. V gene TRBV7-9 combines with J gene TRBJ2-3; D might be TRBD1 (6 bases). Sequencing used blood. The TCR originated in a woman in her twenties or thirties in good health. The CDR3 region is CASSPQDRQDTDTQYF. The CDR3 DNA is TGTGCCAGCAGCCCCCAGGACAGACAGGACACAGATACGCAGTATTTT.